This is a list of T cell receptor beta chains from one sample in a study of cytomegalovirus exposure and HLA in healthy donors. Method: immunoSEQ multiplex PCR; TCRdb's copy keeps in-frame clones and lacks some. The data contain some 180,000 clones, 73% of them seen just once; the ten biggest clones take up about 2%. Source material: PBMCs. All receptors derive from a woman in her twenties or thirties in good health and CMV-seronegative. Each CDR3 is given with its conserved first and last residue. The order of the fields is J gene, D gene, V gene, clone size, CDR3 protein, CDR3 DNA. A D gene is named only where the DNA matches it firmly. Clone size is given for some rows only: seen once, a few or many times, or a class if the clone is expanded.

J: TRBJ1-2; D: .; V: TRBV6-5; size: .; CDR3: CASSYDSNYGYTF; DNA: TGTGCCAGCAGTTACGACTCAAACTATGGCTACACCTTC
J: TRBJ2-3; D: TRBD2; V: TRBV15; size: .; CDR3: CATLNRLAGGGDTQYF; DNA: TGTGCCACCCTCAACCGACTAGCGGGGGGAGGAGATACGCAGTATTTT
J: TRBJ1-2; D: .; V: TRBV7-9; size: .; CDR3: CASSRGGFDVGYTF; DNA: TGTGCCAGCAGCCGCGGCGGGTTCGATGTCGGCTACACCTTC
J: TRBJ1-2; D: .; V: TRBV2; size: .; CDR3: CASSRIGGGSNYGYTF; DNA: TGTGCCAGCAGCCGTATCGGGGGGGGCAGTAACTATGGCTACACCTTC
J: TRBJ2-1; D: .; V: TRBV6-5; size: .; CDR3: CASSGDREQFF; DNA: TGTGCCAGCTCCGGAGATAGGGAGCAGTTCTTC
J: TRBJ1-1; D: .; V: TRBV5-4; size: few; CDR3: CASTPLSNTEAFF; DNA: TGTGCCAGCACGCCCCTATCGAACACTGAAGCTTTCTTT
J: TRBJ2-5; D: TRBD1; V: TRBV5-6; size: few; CDR3: CASSLATGLETQYF; DNA: TGTGCCAGCAGCTTGGCGACAGGGTTAGAGACCCAGTACTTC
J: TRBJ2-7; D: TRBD1; V: TRBV5-1; size: .; CDR3: CASSPGTAEQYF; DNA: TGCGCCAGCAGCCCGGGGACAGCCGAGCAGTACTTC
J: TRBJ2-7; D: .; V: TRBV7-8; size: .; CDR3: CASSFVLQSFNEQYF; DNA: TGTGCCAGCAGCTTCGTTCTTCAGTCTTTCAACGAGCAGTACTTC
J: TRBJ1-1; D: TRBD1; V: TRBV19; size: .; CDR3: CASSMERTGGPEGEAFF; DNA: TGTGCCAGTAGTATGGAGAGGACAGGGGGCCCAGAAGGTGAAGCTTTCTTT
J: TRBJ2-3; D: TRBD2; V: TRBV19; size: few; CDR3: CASHPSGVRTDTQYF; DNA: TGTGCCAGTCATCCTAGCGGAGTACGAACAGATACGCAGTATTTT
J: TRBJ2-6; D: .; V: TRBV5-6; size: .; CDR3: CASSLYSGGANVLTF; DNA: TGTGCCAGCAGCTTGTATAGCGGTGGGGCCAACGTCCTGACTTTC
J: TRBJ2-1; D: TRBD1; V: TRBV10-1; size: .; CDR3: CASSDRQGVRNEQFF; DNA: TGCGCCAGCAGTGACCGACAGGGGGTGAGGAATGAGCAGTTCTTC
J: TRBJ2-7; D: .; V: TRBV2; size: .; CDR3: CASQAGAPSYEQYF; DNA: TGTGCCTCCCAGGCAGGGGCCCCATCCTACGAGCAGTACTTC
J: TRBJ1-2; D: .; V: TRBV2; size: .; CDR3: CASLRDGYTF; DNA: TGTGCCAGCCTCAGGGATGGCTACACCTTC
J: TRBJ2-5; D: TRBD1; V: TRBV7-9; size: .; CDR3: CASSHIAGTGGLETQYF; DNA: TGTGCCAGCAGCCATATCGCCGGGACAGGGGGCCTAGAGACCCAGTACTTC
J: TRBJ1-1; D: .; V: TRBV21-1; size: .; CDR3: CASSGQDKYTEAFF; DNA: TGTGCCAGCAGTGGGCAGGATAAGTACACTGAAGCTTTCTTT
J: TRBJ1-1; D: .; V: TRBV5-1; size: .; CDR3: CASSLDWGRGAFF; DNA: TGCGCCAGCAGCTTGGATTGGGGGCGCGGAGCTTTCTTT
J: TRBJ2-7; D: .; V: TRBV7-2; size: .; CDR3: CASSPRGTVSSYEQYF; DNA: TGTGCCAGCAGCCCAAGGGGGACGGTGAGCTCCTACGAGCAGTACTTC
J: TRBJ1-2; D: .; V: TRBV4-3; size: .; CDR3: CASSQGSRTNYGYTF; DNA: TGCGCCAGCAGCCAAGGTTCCCGGACAAACTATGGCTACACCTTC
J: TRBJ2-3; D: .; V: TRBV6-1; size: .; CDR3: CASTLSGTDTQYF; DNA: TGTGCCAGCACCCTAAGCGGCACAGATACGCAGTATTTT
J: TRBJ2-7; D: .; V: TRBV7-9; size: .; CDR3: CASSQMYEQYF; DNA: TGTGCCAGCAGCCAAATGTACGAGCAGTACTTC
J: TRBJ1-2; D: TRBD1; V: TRBV18; size: .; CDR3: CASSAPTTGGGGYTF; DNA: TGTGCCAGCTCAGCACCCACGACAGGGGGCGGCGGCTACACCTTC
J: TRBJ2-5; D: .; V: TRBV7-9; size: .; CDR3: CASSPWDWRKETQYF; DNA: TGTGCCAGCAGCCCCTGGGACTGGAGAAAAGAGACCCAGTACTTC
J: TRBJ2-2; D: TRBD2; V: TRBV7-2; size: .; CDR3: CASSLVGTSGETGELFF; DNA: TGTGCCAGCAGCTTAGTTGGGACTAGCGGAGAGACCGGGGAGCTGTTTTTT
J: TRBJ2-1; D: .; V: TRBV6-5; size: once; CDR3: CASSWTPVYNEQFF; DNA: TGTGCCAGCAGTTGGACACCAGTCTACAATGAGCAGTTCTTC
J: TRBJ1-1; D: .; V: TRBV9; size: .; CDR3: CASSGNVGRAFF; DNA: TGTGCCAGCAGCGGCAATGTAGGGAGAGCTTTCTTT
J: TRBJ2-7; D: TRBD2; V: TRBV18; size: .; CDR3: CASSQILTSGSFYEQYF; DNA: TGTGCCAGCTCACAAATTCTGACTAGCGGCAGTTTCTACGAGCAGTACTTC
J: TRBJ1-4; D: .; V: TRBV4-2; size: .; CDR3: CASSQAVRVWEKLFF; DNA: TGTGCCAGCAGCCAAGCGGTGCGGGTTTGGGAAAAACTGTTTTTT
J: TRBJ2-7; D: TRBD2; V: TRBV6-6; size: .; CDR3: CASSYLGGYEQYF; DNA: TGTGCCAGCAGTTACCTCGGGGGGTACGAGCAGTACTTC
J: TRBJ2-5; D: .; V: TRBV29-1; size: .; CDR3: CSVVVRWVETQYF; DNA: TGCAGCGTTGTAGTGCGGTGGGTAGAGACCCAGTACTTC